Described below is a single T cell receptor (beta chain) sequence and its context. This clone has more than one count but fewer than ten. Its specific antigen is unknown. Within one base of it there is no much larger clone, and no base qualities were kept. Each donor gave one peripheral blood draw, roughly 0.11 L on average, collected into heparinised tubes. A BD FACSAria II and a panel including CD45RO, CCR7, CD25, CD127, CD95 and CD27 were used to sort naive, central memory, regulatory and stem cell-like memory CD4+ T cells. All sorted populations exceeded 95% purity. Right away, PBMCs were isolated by Lymphoprep density gradient centrifugation and were stained directly, with no culture step. So that batch effects would be minimized, each experiment stained and sorted samples in pairs, pairing one healthy donor with one patient. This sample is part of a study of beta chain features in type 1 diabetes (dated by TCRdb to the late 2010s). Regarding the research as a whole: No differences in mean age, gender distribution, total cell number or subset yield were found between patients and healthy donors. A total of about 100,000,000 sorted cells were examined across all samples, and RNA yield correlated strongly with the number of cells per subset. The study compared the TCRB repertoires of sorted circulating CD4+ T cell subsets in recently diagnosed type 1 diabetes patients with those in matched healthy donors. Naive and central memory subsets were obtained from all 30 or so donors, but regulatory and stem cell-like memory subsets were isolated from only 8 patients and 8 healthy donors. Points the paper makes about the study in general: Sequencing cDNA rather than genomic DNA could over-represent highly expressing activated cells, although activation and CD3 levels did not differ between groups. At VDJ recombination sites, type 1 diabetes patients had fewer insertions and more deleted nucleotides, which implies abnormalities in thymic rearrangement. A moderate but significant shortening of TCRB CDR3 length was observed in type 1 diabetes patients in all four CD4+ subsets. Because small numbers of individuals were included in the HLA sub-analyses, any influence of HLA type on TCRB rearrangement was left unresolved. PCR may preferentially amplify shorter templates, but because patient and control samples were amplified and corrected together, any resulting skew would affect both groups equally. Naive, central memory and regulatory TCRB repertoires appeared to be more similar among patients than among healthy donors.

The High Capacity cDNA Reverse Transcription Kit was used to reverse transcribe all of the isolated RNA, meaning that expressed TCRB transcripts were what got sequenced. Deep immunoSEQ sequencing was performed on naive, central memory and regulatory T cell samples, with an average of about 4 million total reads per sample. Sorted cells were lysed in RLT buffer, and RNA was extracted using DNase-treated RNeasy Micro or Mini kits according to cell number. To prevent cross-contamination, every cell subset was processed on its own, while patient and healthy donor samples were processed together. Using the immunoSEQ multiplex PCR, TCRB sequences were amplified from cDNA into 87-bp fragments spanning the CDR3 region. Amplicons were sequenced on the Illumina HiSeq platform. The source study handled its data this way. PCR bias was computationally corrected using synthetic template baselines, reads within Hamming distance 2 were collapsed, and singletons that could not be merged were discarded. Reads were aligned against IMGT to assign V, D and J genes, CDR3 length and insertions or deletions at six rearrangement sites. Within each subset, clonotype counts were normalized to the number of sorted cells before true diversity and Gini coefficients were calculated with the tcR R package. Repertoire sharing was quantified using the overlap coefficient calculated on TCRB nucleotide sequences. Out-of-frame TCRB sequences from naive cells were analyzed to stand in for the pre-selection repertoire. In its TCRdb copy, this immuneACCESS table keeps in-frame sequences only and misses some clones. Where compared with another copy, unresolved V genes explain less than half of these, and the others have no known cause. That table is the source of V, J and clone size, and D and trimming were worked out from the DNA. Here the sample has about 700,000 clones; about an eighth occur a single time. The top ten constitute 0.022% of the sample.

CDR1 and CDR2 are read off the germline V gene (reference sequence) as MNHEY and SMNVEV. At the junction V is shortened by 0 bases and J by 6 bases, with 12 bases in between. From the cysteine up to the phenylalanine, the CDR3 has a length of 16 residues. The entry retains the CDR3 DNA only, 48 bases that are in frame from base 1. The sequence came from a man between 18 and 35 years old with type 1 diabetes. The specimen was naive CD4+ T cells from blood. The sample's cell subset or site, from its label and the paper: true naive CD4+ T cells. The chain is encoded by TRBV27 joined to TRBJ1-6, with no confidently assigned D gene. The CDR3 has the sequence CASSLSPWVFNSPLHF. The DNA reads as follows: TGTGCCAGCAGTTTATCCCCGTGGGTTTTTAATTCACCCCTCCACTTT.